The 21 T cell receptor beta chains reported below all come from one sample, sequenced in a study of blood T cell repertoires in COVID-19. The table came from immunoSEQ multiplex PCR; TCRdb's copy has only in-frame clones and leaves some out. The data show around 450,000 clones, with roughly nine tenths seen just once and roughly 0.7% held by the top ten. What was sequenced was PBMCs or T cells enriched from blood (not recorded which). The receptors were sampled from a woman younger than 30 who had recovered from COVID-19.

The J gene is TRBJ2-1, the V gene TRBV5-8; D may be TRBD1 (5 bases). V lost 4 bases and J 1 base, leaving 18 bases between the germline ends. There are 17 residues in the CDR3. Germline loops: CDR1 SGHTS, CDR2 YDEGEE. The CDR3 DNA sequence: TGTGCCAGCAGCCCTGGACATGGCCAACTATCCTACAATGAGCAGTTCTTC. Translated, it gives CASSPGHGQLSYNEQFF.

The gene calls are TRBV11-3 and TRBJ2-2; tentative D call: TRBD1 (6 bases). CDR1 is SGHNT and CDR2 is YENEEA in the germline V gene. CDR3 size: 13 residues. V lost 3 bases to trimming and J lost 7 bases, with 9 bases between them. CDR3 in amino acids: CASSFVGGGELFF. As DNA, the CDR3 is TGTGCCAGCAGCTTTGTAGGGGGCGGGGAGCTGTTTTTT.

The gene calls are TRBV7-2 and TRBJ2-3, with 8 bases identical to TRBD2. From germline, CDR1 is SGHTA and CDR2 FQGNSA. This CDR3 spans 17 amino acids. V lost 0 bases to trimming and J lost 3 bases; unmatched junction nucleotides: 8. DNA for the CDR3: TGTGCCAGCAGCTTAGCCCCCTTAGCGGGGTTGACAGATACGCAGTATTTT. Residues: CASSLAPLAGLTDTQYF.

The rearrangement links TRBV15 to TRBJ2-2, with 8 bases identical to TRBD1. CDR3 length equals 15 residues. Trimming removed 6 bases from V and 2 bases from J; junction bases left unmatched: 5. Germline-derived CDR1 and CDR2 are LNHNV and YYDKDF (reference sequence). The CDR3 DNA is TGTGCCACCAGAAGAACAGGGGGTAACACCGGGGAGCTGTTTTTT. It specifies CATRRTGGNTGELFF.

The chain joins TRBV19 to TRBJ2-2; D is possibly TRBD2 (5 bases). The V end was cut by 5 bases, the J end by 1 base, with 8 bases between. The CDR3 sequence is 14 residues long. Germline CDR1 is LNHDA and CDR2 is SQIVND (reference sequence). CDR3 in amino acids: CASSPGLNTGELFF. The CDR3 nucleotides are TGTGCCAGTAGTCCCGGACTGAACACCGGGGAGCTGTTTTTT.

This clone showed up just a few times. CDR3 nucleotides: TGTGCCAGCGCCCGAGGGACAGGGGATATTCCCCTCCACTTT. It yields the protein CASARGTGDIPLHF. V gene TRBV18 combines with J gene TRBJ1-6; 10 bases line up with TRBD1. The CDR3 has 14 residues. V lost 8 bases and J lost 13; bases outside the gene matches: 11. Germline V gene sequence: CDR1 KGHSH, CDR2 LQKENI.

The CDR3 sequence: CASSLVPGVYGYTF. The CDR3 DNA is TGTGCCAGCAGCTTAGTACCCGGGGTCTATGGCTACACCTTC. The chain has TRBV7-9 and TRBJ1-2, with no clear D. Germline V lookup: CDR1 SEHNR, CDR2 FQNEAQ (reference sequence). Between the trimmed V and J ends, which lost 1 base and 4 bases, there was a span of 10 bases. The CDR3 covers 14 residues.

This clone occurred a few times. The chain employs TRBV4-1 and TRBJ1-3, with TRBD1 as a possible D gene (5 bases). V gave up 0 bases and J gave up 0 bases, with 9 bases separating them. CDR1 is MGHRA, CDR2 YSYEKL, per germline. The CDR3 runs to 16 residues. This chain's CDR3 is CASSQEGAHSGNTIYF. CDR3 bases: TGCGCCAGCAGCCAAGAAGGGGCCCACTCTGGAAACACCATATATTTT.

This rearrangement joins TRBV7-6 to TRBJ2-5; D perhaps matches TRBD2 (5 bases). The CDR3 is made up of 13 amino acids. Germline V gene data show CDR1 as SGHVS and CDR2 as FNYEAQ. Trimming pared 7 bases from V and 2 bases from J, leaving 11 bases between. The CDR3 nucleotides are TGTGCCAGCACCCGGACTGCTCAAGAGACCCAGTACTTC. It translates to CASTRTAQETQYF.

V usage is TRBV7-2 and J usage is TRBJ1-6; 7 bases are a match to TRBD1. Germline CDR1 reads SGHTA; CDR2 reads FQGNSA. Trimming took 2 bases from V and 8 from J; bases not matched to a gene: 9. The CDR3 consists of 16 residues. The CDR3 protein is CASSLNSRGGDSPLHF. DNA of the CDR3: TGTGCCAGCAGCTTAAATTCGCGAGGGGGCGATTCACCCCTCCACTTT. The complete variable domain, with remaining parts taken from reference TRBV7-2 and TRBJ1-6, reads GAGVSQSPSNKVTEKGKDVELRCDPISGHTALYWYRQSLGQGLEFLIYFQGNSAPDKSGLPSDRFSAERTGGSVSTLTIQRTQQEDSAVYLCASSLNSRGGDSPLHFGNGTRLTVT.

The V and J genes are TRBV7-2 and TRBJ2-3, with 8 bases matching TRBD2. Per the germline V gene, CDR1 is SGHTA and CDR2 is FQGNSA. The CDR3 loop spans 15 amino acids. J gave up 6 bases and V 1 base, and 6 bases lay outside the gene matches. CDR3 nucleotide sequence: TGTGCCAGCAGCTTAGAACCAGCGGGGGCGGATACGCAGTATTTT. This translates into CASSLEPAGADTQYF.

The chain uses TRBV19 and TRBJ1-4, with 7 bases lining up with TRBD1. Germline V gives CDR1 LNHDA, CDR2 SQIVND (reference sequence). The CDR3 loop spans 13 amino acids. J gave up 5 bases and V 8 bases, and 5 bases lay outside the gene matches. The CDR3 region is CASAGGGNEKLFF. As DNA, the CDR3 is TGTGCCAGTGCAGGGGGAGGCAATGAAAAACTGTTTTTT.

The rearrangement links TRBV21-1 to TRBJ1-3; the table's D call of TRBD1 was not tested on the DNA. TRBV21-1 is noted as a pseudogene. CDR3 size: 17 residues. For the CDR3, the DNA is TGTGCCAGCACCTTACCGCATGACAGGGGTAACGGAAACACCATATATTTT. It is translated as CASTLPHDRGNGNTIYF.

This chain uses TRBV20-1 with TRBJ2-3; 8 bases line up with TRBD1. Germline V CDR1 and CDR2: DFQATT, SNEGSKA (reference sequence). This CDR3 spans 16 amino acids. The V segment lost 3 bases and the J segment 4 bases; nucleotides outside the gene matches: 12. CDR3: CSASSRPGQVPDTQYF. In nucleotides, the CDR3 is TGCAGTGCTAGTTCACGTCCGGGACAGGTCCCAGATACGCAGTATTTT.

The rearrangement uses TRBV5-1 and TRBJ2-5, with TRBD2 matching 8 bases. The V segment lost 2 bases and the J segment 5 bases; nucleotides outside the gene matches: 8. There are 15 residues in the CDR3. The V gene's germline CDR1 is SGHRS and CDR2 YFSETQ. CDR3 in DNA: TGCGCCAGCAGCTTCCTAGCGGGTCCCTGGGAGACCCAGTACTTC. This encodes CASSFLAGPWETQYF.

The chain is built from TRBV7-2 and TRBJ2-5; D not resolved. Between the trimmed V and J ends, which lost 1 base and 1 base, there was a span of 7 bases. This CDR3 comprises 14 residues. Germline assignment: CDR1 SGHTA and CDR2 FQGNSA. This CDR3 is CASSLVPSQETQYF. Here the CDR3 DNA reads TGTGCCAGCAGCTTAGTACCCAGCCAAGAGACCCAGTACTTC.

The chain carries TRBV5-4 and TRBJ2-5; a possible D gene is TRBD1 (6 bases). CDR1 and CDR2 from the germline V gene are SGHNT and YYREEE (reference sequence). Trimming left V 8 bases short and J 4 bases short, with 12 bases between. This CDR3 spans 12 amino acids. The CDR3 loop reads CASTGLGETQYF. DNA of the CDR3: TGTGCCAGTACAGGGTTGGGAGAGACCCAGTACTTC.

The V call is TRBV3-1 (or the pseudogene TRBV3-2), the J call TRBJ1-2; no clear D gene. The germline V gene has CDR1 LGHDT and CDR2 YNNKEL (reference sequence). This CDR3 has 14 amino acids. Trimming shortened V by 6 bases and J by 4 bases, and 15 bases separated the two germline ends. The CDR3 nucleotides are TGTGCCAGCAGACACGGAGTCGCGGCCTATGGCTACACCTTC. Protein: CASRHGVAAYGYTF.

The chain recombines TRBV2 with TRBJ1-5; the D gene is possibly TRBD1 (6 bases). CDR1 and CDR2 (germline): SNHLY, FYNNEI. The CDR3 runs 16 residues. Trimming cost V 4 bases and J 0 bases, with 13 bases left between them. CDR3 bases: TGTGCCAGCAGTGGTTCACAGGGATATAGCAATCAGCCCCAGCATTTT. Protein: CASSGSQGYSNQPQHF. Using reference TRBV2 and TRBJ1-5 for the parts outside the CDR3, the full variable domain is EPEVTQTPSHQVTQMGQEVILRCVPISNHLYFYWYRQILGQKVEFLVSFYNNEISEKSEIFDDQFSVERPDGSNFTLKIRSTKLEDSAMYFCASSGSQGYSNQPQHFGDGTRLSIL.

The rearrangement links TRBV5-6 to TRBJ2-1, with TRBD2 matching over 9 bases. This CDR3 is built from 16 residues. Germline trimming cut 1 base from V and 7 bases from J; bases unmatched to any gene: 9. Germline CDR1 reads SGHDT; CDR2 reads YYEEEE. CDR3 amino acids: CASSLWDSGGRNEQFF. CDR3 in DNA: TGTGCCAGCAGCTTGTGGGATAGCGGGGGCCGGAATGAGCAGTTCTTC.

V and J are TRBV7-8 and TRBJ2-5; D perhaps matches TRBD2 (5 bases). Germline values: CDR1 SGHVS, CDR2 FQNEAQ. Trimming cost V 2 bases and J 2 bases, with 15 bases left between them. The CDR3 runs to 16 residues. As DNA, the CDR3 is TGTGCCAGCAGCTTAAGGTGGCAGACTATTCAAGAGACCCAGTACTTC. Translating it yields CASSLRWQTIQETQYF.